This TCR beta chain was observed in a study of human T cells and chemical hapten exposure. Study overall: Upper back patch tests used 0.01% DPC, scored after 6 days.

Trimming took 3 bases from V and 7 from J, leaving 12 bases between them. CDR1 and CDR2 from the germline V gene are SEHNR and FQNEAQ (reference sequence). The CDR3 consists of 14 residues. MiXCR, applied by TCRdb to the RACE reads, yields one record per CDR3 protein. Of around 92,000 distinct CDR3 sequences listed, about 10% are singletons. Time point: pre-sensitization, week 0. Treatment indicated: therapeutic diphenylcyclopropenone sensitization with weekly scalp DPC. The V call is TRBV7-9, the J call TRBJ1-4; D not resolved. The TCR was taken from a woman aged 55-69 years with alopecia areata. Some clones in this sample may be carry-over from other donors' samples. The specimen was whole blood, collected in connection with sensitization to the hapten diphenylcyclopropenone (DPC). The DNA of the CDR3 is TGTGCCAGCAGCTTGACACCGGCGAGTGAAAAACTGTTTTTT. It is translated as CASSLTPASEKLFF.